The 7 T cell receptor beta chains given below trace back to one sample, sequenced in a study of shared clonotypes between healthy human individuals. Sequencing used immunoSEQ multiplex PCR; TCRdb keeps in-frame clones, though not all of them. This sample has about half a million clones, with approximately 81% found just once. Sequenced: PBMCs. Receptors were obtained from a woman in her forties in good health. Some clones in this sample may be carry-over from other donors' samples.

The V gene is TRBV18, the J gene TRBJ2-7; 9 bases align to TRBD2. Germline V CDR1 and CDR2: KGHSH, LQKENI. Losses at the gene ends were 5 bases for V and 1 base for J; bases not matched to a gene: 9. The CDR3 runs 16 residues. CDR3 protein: CASSSLRLAASYEQYF. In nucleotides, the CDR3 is TGTGCCAGCTCATCCCTGCGACTAGCGGCTTCCTACGAGCAGTACTTC.

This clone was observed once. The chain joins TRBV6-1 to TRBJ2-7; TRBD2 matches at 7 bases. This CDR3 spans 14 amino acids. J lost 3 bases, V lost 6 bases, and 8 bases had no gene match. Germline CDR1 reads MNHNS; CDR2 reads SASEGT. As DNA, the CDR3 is TGTGCCAGCAGGGAGGGAGGGGATGGCTACGAGCAGTACTTC. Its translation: CASREGGDGYEQYF.

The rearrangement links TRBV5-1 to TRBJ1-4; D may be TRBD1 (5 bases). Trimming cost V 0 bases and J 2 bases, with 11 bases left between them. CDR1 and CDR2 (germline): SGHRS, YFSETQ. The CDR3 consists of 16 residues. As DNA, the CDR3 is TGCGCCAGCAGCTTGGGTTGGACAAGGACTAATGAAAAACTGTTTTTT. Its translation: CASSLGWTRTNEKLFF.

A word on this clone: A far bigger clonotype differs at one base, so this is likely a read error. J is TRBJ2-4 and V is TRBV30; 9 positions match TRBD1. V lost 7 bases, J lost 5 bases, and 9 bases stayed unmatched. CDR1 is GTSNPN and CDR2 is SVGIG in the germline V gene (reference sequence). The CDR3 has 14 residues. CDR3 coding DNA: TGTGCCTACGACAGGGGGACGTCGGAAAACATTCAGTACTTC. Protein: CAYDRGTSENIQYF.

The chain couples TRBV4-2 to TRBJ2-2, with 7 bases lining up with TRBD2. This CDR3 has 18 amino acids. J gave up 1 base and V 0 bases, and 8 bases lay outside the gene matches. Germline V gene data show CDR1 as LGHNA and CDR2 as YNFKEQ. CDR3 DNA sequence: TGTGCCAGCAGCCAAGATCGGGCGCGGGAGTGGAACACCGGGGAGCTGTTTTTT. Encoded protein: CASSQDRAREWNTGELFF.

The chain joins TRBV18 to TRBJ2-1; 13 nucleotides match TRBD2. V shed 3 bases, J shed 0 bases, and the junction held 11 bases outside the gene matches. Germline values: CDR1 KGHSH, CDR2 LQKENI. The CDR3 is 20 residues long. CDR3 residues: CASSPRGRGTSGTSYNEQFF. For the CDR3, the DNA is TGTGCCAGCTCACCCCGGGGCAGGGGGACTAGCGGGACCTCCTACAATGAGCAGTTCTTC.

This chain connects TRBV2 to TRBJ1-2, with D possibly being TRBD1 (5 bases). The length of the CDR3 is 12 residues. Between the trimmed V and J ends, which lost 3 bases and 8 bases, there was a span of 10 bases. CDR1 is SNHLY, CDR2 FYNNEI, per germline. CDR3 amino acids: CASSEAGRGYTF. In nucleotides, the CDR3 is TGTGCCAGCAGTGAGGCAGGGAGGGGCTACACCTTC.